Presented here are 7 T cell receptor beta chains from one specimen sequenced in a study of T-cell memory formation after mild COVID-19. TCRdb called the 5' RACE reads again in MiXCR, with one record for every CDR3 protein. The table records approximately 150,000 distinct CDR3 sequences, approximately 15% of them present only once. Sequencing was performed on PBMCs or a T cell subset sorted from them (not recorded which). The receptors shown here come from an adult woman who had mild COVID-19 (a few samples of this study predate the infection). Cell type and time point are not known.

The chain links TRBV10-3 to TRBJ2-7; 11 bases align to TRBD2. The CDR3 loop spans 17 amino acids. Germline V gives CDR1 ENHRY, CDR2 SYGVKD. With V trimmed by 0 bases and J by 0 bases, 4 bases remained unmatched. The CDR3 is CAISESTSGVSSYEQYF. The CDR3 coding sequence is TGTGCCATCAGTGAGTCGACTAGCGGGGTGAGCTCCTACGAGCAGTACTTC.

This clonotype is judged medium-sized (0.01 to 0.1%). As DNA, the CDR3 is TGTGCCAGCAGTGACTCCGGGGGGAGCAATGAGCAGTTCTTC. Encoded protein: CASSDSGGSNEQFF. This rearrangement joins TRBV6-4 to TRBJ2-1; 7 nucleotides agree with TRBD2. J was trimmed by 6 bases and V by 0 bases; bases with no gene match: 2. In germline, CDR1 is MRHNA, CDR2 SNTAGT. CDR3 length equals 14 residues.

This chain uses TRBV2 with TRBJ2-7; tentatively, D is TRBD1 (5 bases). Trimming cost V 6 bases and J 3 bases, with 15 bases left between them. The CDR3 spans 14 residues. From germline, CDR1 is SNHLY and CDR2 FYNNEI. The CDR3 spells CASRVRPQDYEQYF. CDR3 bases: TGTGCCAGCAGGGTCCGACCACAGGACTACGAGCAGTACTTC.

This chain uses TRBV3-1 with TRBJ1-6; 10 bases are shared with TRBD1. Germline CDR1 LGHDT, CDR2 YNNKEL (reference sequence). V was pared by 5 bases and J by 6 bases, with 10 bases of the junction left unmatched. This CDR3 contains 17 residues. The CDR3 region is CASSFTAGTGVNSPLHF. CDR3 nucleotides: TGTGCCAGCAGCTTCACTGCCGGGACAGGGGTTAATTCACCCCTCCACTTT.

This clonotype was detected only a few times. CDR3 nucleotides: TGCGCCAGCAGCGATAGACAGGGACAAGAGACCCAGTACTTC. It is translated as CASSDRQGQETQYF. V gene TRBV5-1 combines with J gene TRBJ2-5, with 7 bases matching TRBD1. Germline V gene data show CDR1 as SGHRS and CDR2 as YFSETQ. CDR3 size: 14 residues. Trimming cost V 4 bases and J 2 bases; bases outside gene matches: 5.

This clonotype occurred a few times. The chain joins TRBV9 to TRBJ1-6; D might be TRBD1 (5 bases). Trimming took 4 bases from V and 6 from J, leaving 8 bases between them. The CDR3 totals 13 residues. Germline V gives CDR1 SGDLS, CDR2 YYNGEE. The CDR3 bases are TGTGCCAGCAGCTTTGGGGGTAATTCACCCCTCCACTTT. It is translated as CASSFGGNSPLHF.

The chain carries TRBV4-3 and TRBJ2-7; 7 nucleotides agree with TRBD1. The V segment lost 3 bases and the J segment 1 base; nucleotides outside the gene matches: 6. This CDR3 contains 15 residues. Germline V gene sequence: CDR1 LGHNA, CDR2 YSLEER. In DNA, the CDR3 is TGCGCCAGCAGCCAGGAATACAGGGGATCCTACGAGCAGTACTTC. This codes for CASSQEYRGSYEQYF.